These 5 T cell receptor beta chains came from one sample sequenced in a study of neoadjuvant anti-PD-1 for oral cavity cancer (dated by TCRdb to the early 2020s). This specimen's time point label, per the study, means: after neoadjuvant nivolumab, at surgical resection. Libraries were made using the immunoSEQ multiplex PCR assay. In its TCRdb copy, this immuneACCESS table keeps in-frame sequences only and misses some clones. Where compared with another copy, unresolved V genes explain less than half of these, and the others have no known cause. In this sample the table shows 20,000 to 25,000 clones, more than 35% of which occur a single time. Approximately 40% of the sample rests with the top ten. Sample: tumor tissue, taken after nivolumab (anti-PD-1) treatment. The receptor source for this set is a person aged 40 to 85 with oral cavity squamous cell carcinoma.

The chain links TRBV18 to TRBJ2-1, with a tentative D call TRBD1 (5 bases). The CDR3 is 11 amino acids. V was clipped by 6 bases and J by 10 bases, with 10 bases between them. Germline loops: CDR1 KGHSH, CDR2 LQKENI. The CDR3: CASSPDREQFF. The CDR3 DNA reads as TGTGCCAGCTCCCCTGACAGAGAGCAGTTCTTC.

The chain joins TRBV18 to TRBJ2-6, with D unresolved. The CDR3 spans 18 residues. Germline CDR1 reads KGHSH; CDR2 reads LQKENI. V was clipped by 2 bases and J by 0 bases, with 14 bases between them. The CDR3 here is CASSPLRPTNSGANVLTF. In DNA form, the CDR3 reads TGTGCCAGCTCACCATTGAGACCTACGAACTCTGGGGCCAACGTCCTGACTTTC.

The rearrangement joins TRBV19 to TRBJ2-7; 9 bases map to TRBD1. Trimming removed 7 bases from V and 4 bases from J; junction bases left unmatched: 8. CDR1 and CDR2 (germline): LNHDA, SQIVND (reference sequence). The CDR3 runs to 14 residues. The DNA of the CDR3 is TGTGCCAGTACTCCCGGGACAGGGTGGTACGAGCAGTACTTC. Its protein is CASTPGTGWYEQYF.

This clone was recorded only once. An end of the junction differs from the germline gene, which may be a read error. V is TRBV6-5 and J is TRBJ2-5; no definite D call. Per the germline V gene, CDR1 is MNHEY and CDR2 is SVGAGI. CDR3 length: 11 residues. The CDR3, as DNA: TGTGCCATCAGTGAGGAGGAGACCCAGTACTTC. Translating gives CAISEEETQYF.

The chain combines TRBV5-5 with TRBJ1-4; D remains unclear. The germline CDR1 and CDR2 sequences are SGHKS and YYEKEE (reference sequence). This CDR3 region has 14 residues. With 4 bases removed from V and 2 bases from J, the gap between germline ends came to 9 bases. CDR3 bases: TGTGCCAGCAGCAATATAGCCACTAATGAAAAACTGTTTTTT. As protein: CASSNIATNEKLFF.